These T cell receptor beta chains were read from a single sample in a study of PD-L1 blockade in urothelial cancer. TCRdb's table, derived via immunoSEQ multiplex PCR, lists solely in-frame clones and lacks some. The profile shows about 28,000 clones, 75% to 90% of them singletons. Sample: PBMCs, taken around atezolizumab (anti-PD-L1) treatment. The source of these receptors is a man aged 50 to 60 with urothelial cancer. Each CDR3 is given with its conserved first and last residue. D genes are given only for firm matches. Clone sizes are given selectively: once, few, many, or a class where the clone is expanded.

D gene	clone size	V gene	J gene	CDR3 DNA	CDR3 protein
-	-	TRBV28	TRBJ1-5	TGTGCCAGCAGTTTACGGGATTTCGGTCAGCCCCAGCATTTT	CASSLRDFGQPQHF
-	few	TRBV4-1	TRBJ1-2	TGCGCCAGCAGCCAAGTTCAACAGGTCTATGGCTACACCTTC	CASSQVQQVYGYTF
-	-	TRBV29-1	TRBJ1-5	TGCAGCGTTGTTCTAAACCAACGGGGCAATCAGCCCCAGCATTTT	CSVVLNQRGNQPQHF
TRBD2	-	TRBV2	TRBJ2-1	TGTGCCAGCAGGGTAGCGGGGGGACCCTACAATGAGCAGTTCTTC	CASRVAGGPYNEQFF
-	-	TRBV19	TRBJ1-1	TGTGCCAGTAGTCCAGACTCCTCAGGGTGGGGCACTGAAGCTTTCTTT	CASSPDSSGWGTEAFF
TRBD1	-	TRBV28	TRBJ1-1	TGTGCCAGCAGTCCCAGGGGGCCGGACACTGAAGCTTTCTTT	CASSPRGPDTEAFF
TRBD1	-	TRBV27	TRBJ1-5	TGTGCCAGCAGTTTTACCTCAGGGGGAACAATCCTTCAGCCCCAGCATTTT	CASSFTSGGTILQPQHF
-	-	TRBV14	TRBJ1-2	TGTGCCAGCAGCTACGGACTAGGCTCTTACTATGGCTACACCTTC	CASSYGLGSYYGYTF
TRBD2	-	TRBV6-6	TRBJ2-1	TGTGCCAGCAGTACCCTTACCGGGAGGGCCGGTGAGCAGTTCTTC	CASSTLTGRAGEQFF
-	-	TRBV19	TRBJ1-1	TGTGCCAGTAGTATGGGCAGCTTGAACACTGAAGCTTTCTTT	CASSMGSLNTEAFF
-	-	TRBV27	TRBJ1-4	TGTGCCAGCAGTTTGGGGAGAAGGGAGGGAGAAAAACTGTTTTTT	CASSLGRREGEKLFF
-	medium-sized	TRBV11-2	TRBJ1-1	TGTGCCAGCAGCTTGGAAGGGGTGGGCACTGAAGCTTTCTTT	CASSLEGVGTEAFF
TRBD1	-	TRBV5-5	TRBJ1-1	TGTGCCAGCAGCTTCGCCGGGACAGCCAACACTGAAGCTTTCTTT	CASSFAGTANTEAFF
TRBD1	-	TRBV19	TRBJ2-7	TGTGCCAGTAGTATGGGACAGCGAAAGTCCGAGCAGTACTTC	CASSMGQRKSEQYF
TRBD1	-	TRBV18	TRBJ1-2	TGTGCCAGCTCACCAAGGGACAGGGGGAACTATGGCTACACCTTC	CASSPRDRGNYGYTF
TRBD2	few	TRBV2	TRBJ2-7	TGTGCCAGCAGTACGGGACTAGCGGAGGTTAGGTCTTACGAGCAGTACTTC	CASSTGLAEVRSYEQYF
-	-	TRBV7-2	TRBJ1-1	TGTGCCAGCAGCGAACGACAGGATAACACTGAAGCTTTCTTT	CASSERQDNTEAFF
TRBD2	once	TRBV30	TRBJ2-3	TGTGCCTGGACTAGCGGGAGGGGCCCAGATACGCAGTATTTT	CAWTSGRGPDTQYF
-	-	TRBV28	TRBJ2-1	TGTGCCAGCACCCAGTTAAAGGGGGCCTACAATGAGCAGTTCTTC	CASTQLKGAYNEQFF
-	few	TRBV5-4	TRBJ2-5	TGTGCCAGCAGCTCGGAAGGCGGGGCATTACGGACCCAGTACTTC	CASSSEGGALRTQYF
-	-	TRBV10-3	TRBJ1-2	TGTGCCATCAGTGGAGGAGCTAACTATGGCTACACCTTC	CAISGGANYGYTF
TRBD2	-	TRBV11-3	TRBJ2-2	TGTGCCAGCAGCTTGGGCACTAGATTAGCGGGAGGACCCACCGGGGAGCTGTTTTTT	CASSLGTRLAGGPTGELFF
TRBD1	-	TRBV28	TRBJ1-4	TGTGCCAGCAGGGGACAGATTAATGAAAAACTGTTTTTT	CASRGQINEKLFF
-	-	TRBV5-8	TRBJ1-4	TGTGCCAGCAGCCGCGGACTGACTAATGAAAAACTGTTTTTT	CASSRGLTNEKLFF
TRBD2	-	TRBV7-8	TRBJ2-5	TGTGCCAGCAGAGCGGGAACGGTAGAGACCCAGTACTTC	CASRAGTVETQYF
-	-	TRBV15	TRBJ2-5	TGTGCCACCAGCAGAGGAGGGGAGACCCAGTACTTC	CATSRGGETQYF
-	-	TRBV19	TRBJ1-1	TGTGCCAGTCGTGAGTCGGGCACTGAAGCTTTCTTT	CASRESGTEAFF
TRBD1	-	TRBV11-2	TRBJ1-2	TGTGCCAGCAGCTTCGACAGGGTATACGGCTACACCTTC	CASSFDRVYGYTF
TRBD1	-	TRBV5-1	TRBJ2-7	TGCGCCAGCAGCTTGCGGACAGGGGGCAACTACGAGCAGTACTTC	CASSLRTGGNYEQYF
TRBD2	once	TRBV6-1	TRBJ2-3	TGTGCCAGCAGTGCACGCAACGAGCGGGAGGGCCCTAGCACAGATACGCAGTATTTT	CASSARNEREGPSTDTQYF
TRBD2	-	TRBV7-9	TRBJ2-3	TGTGCCAGCAGGTCTGTGACTAGCGGGGGAGATACGCAGTATTTT	CASRSVTSGGDTQYF
-	-	TRBV5-1	TRBJ1-1	TGCGCCAGCAGCTTTCCGGGGAAGGAGGCTGAAGCTTTCTTT	CASSFPGKEAEAFF
-	-	TRBV27	TRBJ2-7	TGTGCCAGCAGTTTACCGGGGATAAACTACGAGCAGTACTTC	CASSLPGINYEQYF
-	-	TRBV5-1	TRBJ2-7	TGCGCCAGCAGCCCGGTCCAGCGGCCACCGTACGAGCAGTACTTC	CASSPVQRPPYEQYF
-	-	TRBV9	TRBJ2-2	TGTGCCAGCAGCGTAGAGATGGGCCCTTATGTCAGGGAGCTGTTTTTT	CASSVEMGPYVRELFF
TRBD2	-	TRBV5-4	TRBJ2-2	TGTGCCAGCAGCTTCTATGCGGGAGCGGAGCTGTTTTTT	CASSFYAGAELFF
TRBD2	-	TRBV15	TRBJ2-7	TGTGCCACCAGCGGGGGGGGACGTTCCCCTAAGGAGCAGTACTTC	CATSGGGRSPKEQYF
TRBD2	-	TRBV6-1	TRBJ2-3	TGTGCCAGCAGTGATGTTAGCGGGAGCGTCACAGATACGCAGTATTTT	CASSDVSGSVTDTQYF
-	-	TRBV7-9	TRBJ2-3	TGTGCCAGCAGCCCCAGGGGCCCAGATACGCAGTATTTT	CASSPRGPDTQYF
TRBD1	-	TRBV29-1	TRBJ1-4	TGCAGCGTTGATTCCCCAGGGGGTGGTGAAAAACTGTTTTTT	CSVDSPGGGEKLFF
-	-	TRBV2	TRBJ1-5	TGTGCCAGCAGTCGTAACCCAACAGGGCTGGGCAATCAGCCCCAGCATTTT	CASSRNPTGLGNQPQHF
TRBD2	-	TRBV5-5	TRBJ2-5	TGTGCCAGCAGCTTCGGGGGGAACCGACAAGAGACCCAGTACTTC	CASSFGGNRQETQYF